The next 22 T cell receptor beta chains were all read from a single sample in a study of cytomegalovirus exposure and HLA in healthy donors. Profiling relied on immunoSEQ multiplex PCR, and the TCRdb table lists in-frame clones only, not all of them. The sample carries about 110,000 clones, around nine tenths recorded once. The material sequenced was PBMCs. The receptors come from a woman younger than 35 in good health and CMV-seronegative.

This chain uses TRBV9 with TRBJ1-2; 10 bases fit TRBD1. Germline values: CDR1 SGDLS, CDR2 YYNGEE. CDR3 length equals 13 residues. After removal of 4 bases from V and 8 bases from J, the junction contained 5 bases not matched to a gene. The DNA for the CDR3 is TGTGCCAGCAGCCCGGACAGGGGGTCGGGCTACACCTTC. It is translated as CASSPDRGSGYTF.

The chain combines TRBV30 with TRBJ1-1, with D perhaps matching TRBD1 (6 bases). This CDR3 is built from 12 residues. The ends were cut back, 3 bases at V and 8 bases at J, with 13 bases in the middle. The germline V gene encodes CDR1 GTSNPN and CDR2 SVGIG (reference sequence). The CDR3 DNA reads TGTGCCTGGAGCCCGACAGGAACCGAAGCTTTCTTT. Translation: CAWSPTGTEAFF.

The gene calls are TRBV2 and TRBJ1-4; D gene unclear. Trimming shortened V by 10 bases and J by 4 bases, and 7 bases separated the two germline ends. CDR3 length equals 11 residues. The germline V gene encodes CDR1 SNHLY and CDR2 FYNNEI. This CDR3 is CAIQNNEKLFF. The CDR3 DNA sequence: TGTGCCATTCAGAATAATGAAAAACTGTTTTTT.

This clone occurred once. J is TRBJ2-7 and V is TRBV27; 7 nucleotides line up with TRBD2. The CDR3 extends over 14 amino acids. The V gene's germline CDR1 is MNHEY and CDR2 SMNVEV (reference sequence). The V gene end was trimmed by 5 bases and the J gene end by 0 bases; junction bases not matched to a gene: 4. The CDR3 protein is CASSPSGPSYEQYF. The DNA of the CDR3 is TGTGCCAGCAGTCCTAGCGGACCCTCCTACGAGCAGTACTTC.

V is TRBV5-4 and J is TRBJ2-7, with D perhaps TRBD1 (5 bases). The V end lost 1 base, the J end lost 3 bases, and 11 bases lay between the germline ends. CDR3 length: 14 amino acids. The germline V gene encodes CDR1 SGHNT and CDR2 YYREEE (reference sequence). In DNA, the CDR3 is TGTGCCAGCAGCTTGAACCAGGGTAACTACGAGCAGTACTTC. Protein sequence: CASSLNQGNYEQYF.

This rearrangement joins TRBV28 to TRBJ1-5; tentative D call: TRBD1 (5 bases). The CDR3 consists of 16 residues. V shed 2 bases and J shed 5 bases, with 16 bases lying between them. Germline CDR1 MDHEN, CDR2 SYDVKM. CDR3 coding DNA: TGTGCCAGCAGTTTAAGAGGGTCGGGGGAGGATCAGCCCCAGCATTTT. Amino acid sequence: CASSLRGSGEDQPQHF.

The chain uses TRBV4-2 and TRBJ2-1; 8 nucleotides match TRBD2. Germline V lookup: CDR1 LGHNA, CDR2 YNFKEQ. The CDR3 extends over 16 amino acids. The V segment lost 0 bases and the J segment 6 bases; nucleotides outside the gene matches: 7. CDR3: CASSQDLGLVTNEQFF. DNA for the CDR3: TGTGCCAGCAGCCAAGATTTGGGACTAGTCACCAATGAGCAGTTCTTC.

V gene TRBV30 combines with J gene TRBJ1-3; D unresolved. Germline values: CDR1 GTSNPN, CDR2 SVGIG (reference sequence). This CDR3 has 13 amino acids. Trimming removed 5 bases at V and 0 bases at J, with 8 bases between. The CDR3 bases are TGTGCCTGGTTGGGCTTCTCTGGAAACACCATATATTTT. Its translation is CAWLGFSGNTIYF.

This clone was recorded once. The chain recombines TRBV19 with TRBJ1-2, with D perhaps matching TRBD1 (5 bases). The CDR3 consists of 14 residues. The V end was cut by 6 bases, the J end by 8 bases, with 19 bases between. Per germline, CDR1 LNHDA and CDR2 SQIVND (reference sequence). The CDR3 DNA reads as TGTGCCAGTAGACCCGGGCAGGGAAGGAAAGGCTACACCTTC. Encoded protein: CASRPGQGRKGYTF. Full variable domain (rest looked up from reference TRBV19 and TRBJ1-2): DGGITQSPKYLFRKEGQNVTLSCEQNLNHDAMYWYRQDPGQGLRLIYYSQIVNDFQKGDIAEGYSVSREKKESFPLTVTSAQKNPTAFYLCASRPGQGRKGYTFGSGTRLTVV.

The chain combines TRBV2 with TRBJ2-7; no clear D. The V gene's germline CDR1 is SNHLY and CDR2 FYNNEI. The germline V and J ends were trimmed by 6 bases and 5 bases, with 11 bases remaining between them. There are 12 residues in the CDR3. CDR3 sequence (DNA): TGTGCCAGCAGCCGCCCGGTGGACGAGCAGTACTTC. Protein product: CASSRPVDEQYF. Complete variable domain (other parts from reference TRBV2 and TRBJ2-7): EPEVTQTPSHQVTQMGQEVILRCVPISNHLYFYWYRQILGQKVEFLVSFYNNEISEKSEIFDDQFSVERPDGSNFTLKIRSTKLEDSAMYFCASSRPVDEQYFGPGTRLTVT.

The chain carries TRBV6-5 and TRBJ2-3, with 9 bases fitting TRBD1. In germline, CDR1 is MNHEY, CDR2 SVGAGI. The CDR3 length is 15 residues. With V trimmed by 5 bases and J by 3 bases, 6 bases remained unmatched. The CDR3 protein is CASSGDRAQTDTQYF. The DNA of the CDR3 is TGTGCCAGCAGTGGGGACAGGGCCCAAACAGATACGCAGTATTTT.

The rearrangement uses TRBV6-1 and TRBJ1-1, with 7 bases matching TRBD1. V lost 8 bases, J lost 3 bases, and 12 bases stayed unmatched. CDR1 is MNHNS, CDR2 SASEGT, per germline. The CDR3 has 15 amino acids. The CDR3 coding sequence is TGTGCCAGCCCCTTTGGGGACAGAACCCACACTGAAGCTTTCTTT. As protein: CASPFGDRTHTEAFF.

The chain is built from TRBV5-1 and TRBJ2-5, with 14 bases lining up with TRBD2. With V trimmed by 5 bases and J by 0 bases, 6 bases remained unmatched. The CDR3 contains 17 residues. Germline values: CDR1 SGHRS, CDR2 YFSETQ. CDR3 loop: CASSKGLAGANQETQYF. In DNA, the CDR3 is TGCGCCAGCAGTAAGGGACTAGCGGGAGCCAACCAAGAGACCCAGTACTTC.

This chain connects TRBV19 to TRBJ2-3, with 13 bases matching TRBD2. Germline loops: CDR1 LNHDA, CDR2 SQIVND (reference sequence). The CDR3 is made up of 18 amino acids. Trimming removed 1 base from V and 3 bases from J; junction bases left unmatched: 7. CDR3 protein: CASSIAEGGLAGTDTQYF. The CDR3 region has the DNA TGTGCCAGTAGTATAGCTGAGGGGGGACTAGCGGGGACAGATACGCAGTATTTT. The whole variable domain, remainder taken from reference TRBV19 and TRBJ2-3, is DGGITQSPKYLFRKEGQNVTLSCEQNLNHDAMYWYRQDPGQGLRLIYYSQIVNDFQKGDIAEGYSVSREKKESFPLTVTSAQKNPTAFYLCASSIAEGGLAGTDTQYFGPGTRLTVL.

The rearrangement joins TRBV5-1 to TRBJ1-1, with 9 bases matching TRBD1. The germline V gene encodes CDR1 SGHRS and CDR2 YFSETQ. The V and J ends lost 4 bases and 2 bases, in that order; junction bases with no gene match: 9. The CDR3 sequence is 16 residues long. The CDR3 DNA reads TGCGCCAGCAGCCCTGCCGGGACAGGGAAAAACACTGAAGCTTTCTTT. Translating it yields CASSPAGTGKNTEAFF.

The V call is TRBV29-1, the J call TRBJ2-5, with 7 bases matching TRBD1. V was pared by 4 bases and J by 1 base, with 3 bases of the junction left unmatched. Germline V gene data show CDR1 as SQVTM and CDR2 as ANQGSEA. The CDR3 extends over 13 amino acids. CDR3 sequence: CSVARDSQETQYF. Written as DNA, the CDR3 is TGCAGCGTTGCAAGGGACAGCCAAGAGACCCAGTACTTC. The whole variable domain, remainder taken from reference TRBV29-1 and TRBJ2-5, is SAVISQKPSRDICQRGTSLTIQCQVDSQVTMMFWYRQQPGQSLTLIATANQGSEATYESGFVIDKFPISRPNLTFSTLTVSNMSPEDSSIYLCSVARDSQETQYFGPGTRLLVL.

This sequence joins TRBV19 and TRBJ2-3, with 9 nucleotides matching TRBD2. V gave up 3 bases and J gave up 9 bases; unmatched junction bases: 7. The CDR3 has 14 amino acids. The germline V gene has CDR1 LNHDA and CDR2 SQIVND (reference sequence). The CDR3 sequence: CASSIGGAGGTQYF. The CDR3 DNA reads TGTGCCAGTAGTATCGGTGGAGCGGGAGGCACGCAGTATTTT.

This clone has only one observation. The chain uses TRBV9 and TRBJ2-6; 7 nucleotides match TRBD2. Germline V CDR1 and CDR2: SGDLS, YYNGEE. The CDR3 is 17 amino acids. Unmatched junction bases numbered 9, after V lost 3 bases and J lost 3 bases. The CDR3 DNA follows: TGTGCCAGCAGCGCCCTTGGGGGGGTTCGTGGGGCCAACGTCCTGACTTTC. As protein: CASSALGGVRGANVLTF. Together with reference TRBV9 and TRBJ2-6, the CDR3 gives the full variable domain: DSGVTQTPKHLITATGQRVTLRCSPRSGDLSVYWYQQSLDQGLQFLIQYYNGEERAKGNILERFSAQQFPDLHSELNLSSLELGDSALYFCASSALGGVRGANVLTFGAGSRLTVL.

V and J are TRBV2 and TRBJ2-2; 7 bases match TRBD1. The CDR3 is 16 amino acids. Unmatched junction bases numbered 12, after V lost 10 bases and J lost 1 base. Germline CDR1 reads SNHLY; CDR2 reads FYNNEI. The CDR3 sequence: CATPRGQTRNTGELFF. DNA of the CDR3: TGTGCCACCCCCCGGGGACAGACTCGGAACACCGGGGAGCTGTTTTTT.

The CDR3, as DNA: TGCGCCAGCAGCTCCGGACTAGCGGGAGGGGGAGAGACCCAGTACTTC. It specifies CASSSGLAGGGETQYF. The V gene is TRBV5-1, the J gene TRBJ2-5; TRBD2 matches 15 bases. The CDR3 totals 16 residues. The junction had 4 bases not matched to a gene; V was cut back by 3 bases and J by 4 bases. Germline CDR1 and CDR2: SGHRS and YFSETQ.

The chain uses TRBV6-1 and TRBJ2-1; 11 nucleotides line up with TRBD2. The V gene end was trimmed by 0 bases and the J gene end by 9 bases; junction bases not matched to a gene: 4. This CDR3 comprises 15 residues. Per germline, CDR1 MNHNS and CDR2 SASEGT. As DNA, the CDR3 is TGTGCCAGCAGTGAAGCCACTAGCGGGAGTGGTGAGCAGTTCTTC. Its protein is CASSEATSGSGEQFF.

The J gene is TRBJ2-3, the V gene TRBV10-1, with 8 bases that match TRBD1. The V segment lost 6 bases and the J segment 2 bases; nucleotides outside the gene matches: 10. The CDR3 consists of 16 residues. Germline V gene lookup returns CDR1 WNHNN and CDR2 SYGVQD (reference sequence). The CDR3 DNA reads TGCGCCAGCAGCCGCGACAGGGGAAGGGACACAGATACGCAGTATTTT. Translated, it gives CASSRDRGRDTDTQYF.